A single sample gave rise to the 32 T cell receptor beta chains below, sequenced in a study of blood T cell repertoires in COVID-19. The method was immunoSEQ multiplex PCR; TCRdb's version includes in-frame clones alone and lacks a portion of them. The sample includes about 53,000 clones, approximately 91% seen only once; the top ten take around 3.1%. Sequencing was done on a sample of peripheral blood. Receptor source: a human donor in a cohort sampled during active COVID-19.

J is TRBJ2-1 and V is TRBV2; 9 bases align to TRBD1. The germline V gene has CDR1 SNHLY and CDR2 FYNNEI. V dropped 3 bases and J dropped 9; count of bases not matched to a gene: 9. This CDR3 is built from 15 residues. The CDR3 coding sequence is TGTGCCAGCAGTGAGGGGGGGACAGGGTCGGCTGAGCAGTTCTTC. Translation gives CASSEGGTGSAEQFF.

This clone has just one count. This chain joins TRBV4-2 and TRBJ2-3; 12 bases are shared with TRBD2. From germline, CDR1 is LGHNA and CDR2 YNFKEQ. This CDR3 contains 20 residues. V was pared by 4 bases and J by 5 bases, with 19 bases of the junction left unmatched. The CDR3 DNA reads as TGTGCCAGCAGCCTTTACCCGACTAGCGGGAGCGGTTCACGAATAGATACGCAGTATTTT. Protein sequence: CASSLYPTSGSGSRIDTQYF.

This chain links TRBV28 with TRBJ2-6, with TRBD2 matching over 7 bases. Germline V gene data show CDR1 as MDHEN and CDR2 as SYDVKM. With V trimmed by 4 bases and J by 0 bases, 9 bases remained unmatched. This CDR3 comprises 18 residues. The CDR3 region has the DNA TGTGCCAGCAGTTCCGAGCGGGGTCGACTCTCTGGGGCCAACGTCCTGACTTTC. Protein product: CASSSERGRLSGANVLTF.

This chain links TRBV28 with TRBJ1-6; 8 bases align to TRBD1. The CDR3 runs to 15 residues. Germline V gives CDR1 MDHEN, CDR2 SYDVKM. The V segment lost 1 base and the J segment 5 bases; nucleotides outside the gene matches: 1. CDR3 sequence reads: CASSLLTGDNSPLHF. CDR3 coding DNA: TGTGCCAGCAGTTTATTGACAGGGGATAATTCACCCCTCCACTTT.

The J gene is TRBJ2-7, the V gene TRBV27, with D uncertain. V lost 2 bases and J lost 2, with 7 bases in between. Germline-derived CDR1 and CDR2 are MNHEY and SMNVEV (reference sequence). This CDR3 has 13 amino acids. CDR3 sequence: CASSLGPPYEQYF. The CDR3 bases are TGTGCCAGCAGTTTAGGGCCGCCCTACGAGCAGTACTTC.

The V gene is TRBV3-1 (or the pseudogene TRBV3-2), the J gene TRBJ2-5; 8 nucleotides match TRBD2. This CDR3 has 15 amino acids. Germline V gives CDR1 LGHDT, CDR2 YNNKEL (reference sequence). Germline trimming cut 2 bases from V and 2 bases from J; bases unmatched to any gene: 4. The CDR3 nucleotides are TGTGCCAGCAGCCAAAGCGGGGGTCCTCAAGAGACCCAGTACTTC. It specifies CASSQSGGPQETQYF.

In nucleotides, the CDR3 is TGCGCCAGCAGCCAAAATTATTTGGGGGGGCTCGATTCACCCCTCCACTTT. Its protein product is CASSQNYLGGLDSPLHF. The J gene is TRBJ1-6, the V gene TRBV4-3, with D perhaps TRBD1 (6 bases). There are 17 residues in the CDR3. Trimming pared 2 bases from V and 8 bases from J, leaving 19 bases between. Germline values: CDR1 LGHNA, CDR2 YSLEER.

The V and J genes are TRBV4-3 and TRBJ2-1; 8 positions match TRBD1. CDR3 length: 16 amino acids. Germline CDR1 is LGHNA and CDR2 is YSLEER. V lost 0 bases and J lost 7; bases outside the gene matches: 8. The DNA for the CDR3 is TGCGCCAGCAGCCAAGACACCGGGACAGGACGGAATGAGCAGTTCTTC. This sequence encodes CASSQDTGTGRNEQFF.

The genes are TRBV9 and TRBJ2-1; 13 bases agree with TRBD2. The CDR3 is made up of 17 amino acids. CDR1 SGDLS and CDR2 YYNGEE come from the germline V gene. V shed 3 bases, J shed 3 bases, and the junction held 6 bases outside the gene matches. Written as DNA, the CDR3 is TGTGCCAGCAGCGCCACTGGACTAGCGGGGGTCTACAATGAGCAGTTCTTC. It is translated as CASSATGLAGVYNEQFF.

The CDR3 loop is CASSLGRYGYTF. In DNA, the CDR3 is TGTGCCAGCAGCCTTGGGCGCTATGGCTACACCTTC. The V call is TRBV3-1 (or the pseudogene TRBV3-2), the J call TRBJ1-2, with D unresolved. Germline CDR1 LGHDT, CDR2 YNNKEL (reference sequence). The V and J ends lost 4 bases and 4 bases respectively, with 7 bases between them. The CDR3 spans 12 residues.

The chain combines TRBV5-6 with TRBJ2-3; 7 positions match TRBD2. The CDR3 is 18 residues long. After removal of 2 bases from V and 1 base from J, the junction contained 13 bases not matched to a gene. CDR1 and CDR2 (germline): SGHDT, YYEEEE. The CDR3, as DNA: TGTGCCAGCAGCTTAGCTCATCGAGCGGGGCTACGCACAGATACGCAGTATTTT. Translating gives CASSLAHRAGLRTDTQYF.

This rearrangement joins TRBV19 to TRBJ1-6; D gene uncertain. Trimming cost V 6 bases and J 8 bases, with 11 bases left between them. CDR1 LNHDA and CDR2 SQIVND come from the germline V gene (reference sequence). There are 13 residues in the CDR3. CDR3 residues: CASRGVGDSPLHF. For the CDR3, the DNA is TGTGCCAGTAGAGGAGTGGGTGATTCACCCCTCCACTTT. The full variable domain, completed using reference TRBV19 and TRBJ1-6, is DGGITQSPKYLFRKEGQNVTLSCEQNLNHDAMYWYRQDPGQGLRLIYYSQIVNDFQKGDIAEGYSVSREKKESFPLTVTSAQKNPTAFYLCASRGVGDSPLHFGNGTRLTVT.

V is TRBV7-9 and J is TRBJ2-7; D remains ambiguous. CDR1 and CDR2 (germline): SEHNR, FQNEAQ (reference sequence). This CDR3 spans 14 amino acids. V was pared by 2 bases and J by 3 bases, with 11 bases between. The CDR3 here is CASSLSTVNYEQYF. The CDR3 region has the DNA TGTGCCAGCAGCTTAAGCACAGTTAACTACGAGCAGTACTTC.

The gene calls are TRBV27 and TRBJ1-5; D gene unclear. CDR3 size: 14 residues. Trimming took off 2 bases at V and 0 bases at J, with 5 bases between the two ends. Germline V gives CDR1 MNHEY, CDR2 SMNVEV (reference sequence). CDR3: CASSLEHSNQPQHF. The DNA for the CDR3 is TGTGCCAGCAGTTTAGAACATAGCAATCAGCCCCAGCATTTT.

The chain joins TRBV7-8 to TRBJ2-1, with 9 nucleotides matching TRBD2. CDR1 is SGHVS, CDR2 FQNEAQ, per germline. J lost 6 bases, V lost 0 bases, and 6 bases had no gene match. The CDR3 contains 16 residues. CDR3 sequence (DNA): TGTGCCAGCAGCTTAGCCCTAGCGGGGTTGCGCAATGAGCAGTTCTTC. Protein product: CASSLALAGLRNEQFF.

The J gene is TRBJ2-3, the V gene TRBV3-1 (or the pseudogene TRBV3-2); possibly TRBD2 for D (5 bases). The CDR3 is made up of 13 amino acids. Looked up from germline, CDR1 is LGHDT and CDR2 is YNNKEL (reference sequence). The germline V and J ends were trimmed by 4 bases and 1 base, with 6 bases remaining between them. The CDR3 loop is CASSPGGTDTQYF. The CDR3 nucleotides read TGTGCCAGCAGCCCCGGGGGCACAGATACGCAGTATTTT.

The CDR3 loop is CASQQGEAFF. Here the CDR3 DNA reads TGTGCCAGTCAACAGGGAGAAGCTTTCTTT. The chain recombines TRBV2 with TRBJ1-1; D might be TRBD1 (6 bases). Germline V CDR1 and CDR2: SNHLY, FYNNEI. Trimming cost V 9 bases and J 8 bases, with 10 bases left between them. This CDR3 spans 10 amino acids.

A remark on this clone: The same CDR3 arises from other DNA sequences in this sample as well. The rearrangement links TRBV4-2 to TRBJ1-2; no reliable D call. Trimming took 6 bases from V and 8 from J, leaving 16 bases between them. The germline gives CDR1 LGHNA, CDR2 YNFKEQ. The CDR3 totals 13 residues. CDR3 coding DNA: TGTGCCAGCAGTCACCCCAATTCGGGGGGCTACACCTTC. The encoded protein is CASSHPNSGGYTF.

The CDR3 loop is CASSEQGVPTGELFF. CDR3 bases: TGTGCCAGCTCGGAACAGGGAGTTCCGACCGGGGAGCTGTTTTTT. V usage is TRBV28 and J usage is TRBJ2-2, with D possibly TRBD1 on 6 matching bases. Germline assignment: CDR1 MDHEN and CDR2 SYDVKM. This CDR3 contains 15 residues. Between the trimmed V and J ends, which lost 8 bases and 5 bases, there was a span of 18 bases.

The chain recombines TRBV12-2 with TRBJ1-1; no check of the table's D call, TRBD1, against the DNA was made. TRBV12-2 is a pseudogene. There are 13 residues in the CDR3. This chain's CDR3 is CASRRQGDTEAFF. The DNA of the CDR3 is TGTGCAAGTCGCCGACAGGGAGACACTGAAGCTTTCTTT.

Comments on this clone: The identical CDR3 is also encoded by other nucleotide sequences in the sample. CDR3 amino acids: CSVEAVYNEQFF. CDR3 coding DNA: TGCAGCGTTGAGGCCGTCTACAATGAGCAGTTCTTC. The genes are TRBV29-1 and TRBJ2-1; no definite D call. The V end was cut by 3 bases, the J end by 3 bases, with 6 bases between. There are 12 residues in the CDR3. The germline CDR1 and CDR2 sequences are SQVTM and ANQGSEA.

The chain recombines TRBV9 with TRBJ2-7; 8 bases are a match to TRBD1. CDR1 and CDR2 from the germline V gene are SGDLS and YYNGEE. This CDR3 region has 15 residues. Unmatched junction bases numbered 8, after V lost 3 bases and J lost 3 bases. The CDR3 region is CASSATGGSYYEQYF. For the CDR3, the DNA is TGTGCCAGCAGCGCAACAGGGGGGTCTTACTACGAGCAGTACTTC.

The chain joins TRBV5-4 to TRBJ1-2, with no clear D. The V gene lost 4 bases and the J gene lost 6 bases, with 13 bases spanning the gap. CDR3 length equals 13 residues. The germline gives CDR1 SGHNT, CDR2 YYREEE (reference sequence). The DNA of the CDR3 is TGTGCCAGCAGCGCTCCAGGTTTAGATGGCTACACCTTC. Its protein product is CASSAPGLDGYTF.

The V gene is TRBV19, the J gene TRBJ1-1; D is possibly TRBD1 (5 bases). Germline V gives CDR1 LNHDA, CDR2 SQIVND (reference sequence). This CDR3 has 17 amino acids. With 5 bases removed from V and 0 bases from J, the gap between germline ends came to 19 bases. CDR3 in amino acids: CASSPGSARLMNTEAFF. As DNA, the CDR3 is TGTGCCAGTAGTCCAGGGTCGGCGAGATTAATGAACACTGAAGCTTTCTTT.

The chain is built from TRBV6-6 and TRBJ2-1, with 11 bases lining up with TRBD1. CDR3 size: 18 residues. Looked up from germline, CDR1 is MNHNY and CDR2 is SVGAGI (reference sequence). The trim removed 5 bases at V and 6 bases at J, leaving 15 bases unmatched. The CDR3 nucleotides are TGTGCCAGCAGTCAAAACGGAAAAAGGACAGGGGGCCGCAATGAGCAGTTCTTC. Protein: CASSQNGKRTGGRNEQFF.

A single count supports this clone. The chain combines TRBV29-1 with TRBJ2-5, with D perhaps matching TRBD2 (6 bases). CDR1 and CDR2 (germline): SQVTM, ANQGSEA. The CDR3 is made up of 14 amino acids. V was shortened by 6 bases and J by 5 bases, with 19 bases between the two germline ends. The CDR3 DNA reads as TGCAGCGTGACCGGGAGACTAATTCGGGAGACCCAGTACTTC. Its protein is CSVTGRLIRETQYF.

The chain combines TRBV30 with TRBJ1-1; D not resolved. Trimming removed 2 bases at V and 0 bases at J, with 7 bases between. The CDR3 sequence is 13 residues long. CDR1 and CDR2 (germline): GTSNPN, SVGIG (reference sequence). CDR3 nucleotides: TGTGCCTGGAGTCGATTAGTGAACACTGAAGCTTTCTTT. Protein: CAWSRLVNTEAFF.

The chain joins TRBV27 to TRBJ1-3; no firm D call. V was shortened by 5 bases and J by 0 bases, with 14 bases between the two germline ends. This CDR3 comprises 16 residues. The V gene's germline CDR1 is MNHEY and CDR2 SMNVEV (reference sequence). In nucleotides, the CDR3 is TGTGCCAGCAGTATGATAGACTTCGGCTCTGGAAACACCATATATTTT. Protein product: CASSMIDFGSGNTIYF.

This CDR3 reads CASSIRTALSGANVLTF. CDR3 nucleotide sequence: TGTGCCAGTAGTATCCGGACAGCCCTCTCTGGGGCCAACGTCCTGACTTTC. The genes are TRBV19 and TRBJ2-6, with D possibly TRBD1 on 6 matching bases. The germline V and J ends were trimmed by 3 bases and 0 bases, with 12 bases remaining between them. Germline V gene lookup returns CDR1 LNHDA and CDR2 SQIVND (reference sequence). The CDR3 extends over 17 amino acids.

This clone was picked up one time. V and J are TRBV20-1 and TRBJ2-3; D gene ambiguous. The length of the CDR3 is 14 residues. Germline loops: CDR1 DFQATT, CDR2 SNEGSKA (reference sequence). V dropped 3 bases and J dropped 2 bases, with 12 bases sitting between them. CDR3 bases: TGCAGTGCTAGTAGTAGCTTGGTCACAGATACGCAGTATTTT. Encoded protein: CSASSSLVTDTQYF.

The chain links TRBV18 to TRBJ2-5; a possible D gene is TRBD2 (5 bases). V was pared by 4 bases and J by 5 bases, with 14 bases between. CDR1 and CDR2 (germline): KGHSH, LQKENI. This CDR3 spans 14 amino acids. The CDR3 DNA reads TGTGCCAGCTCACGATCCCCGGGGTTCGAGACCCAGTACTTC. As protein: CASSRSPGFETQYF.

The CDR3 is CASSLLDPEAFF. CDR3 nucleotides: TGTGCCAGCAGCCTACTAGACCCAGAAGCTTTCTTT. The chain combines TRBV13 with TRBJ1-1; D remains ambiguous. This CDR3 region has 12 residues. CDR1 is PRHDT, CDR2 FYEKMQ, per germline (reference sequence). V was clipped by 5 bases and J by 8 bases, with 12 bases between them.